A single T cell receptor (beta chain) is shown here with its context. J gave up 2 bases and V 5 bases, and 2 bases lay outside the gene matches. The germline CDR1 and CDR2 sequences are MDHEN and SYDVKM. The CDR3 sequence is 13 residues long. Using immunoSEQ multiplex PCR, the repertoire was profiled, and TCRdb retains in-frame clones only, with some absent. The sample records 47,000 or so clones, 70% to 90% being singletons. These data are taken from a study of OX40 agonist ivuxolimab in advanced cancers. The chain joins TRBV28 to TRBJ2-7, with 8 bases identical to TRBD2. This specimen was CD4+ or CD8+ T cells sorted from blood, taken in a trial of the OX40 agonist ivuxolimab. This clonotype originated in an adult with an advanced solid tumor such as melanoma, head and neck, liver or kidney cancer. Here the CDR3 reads CASSVAGPYEQYF. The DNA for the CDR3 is TGTGCCAGCAGTGTAGCGGGACCCTACGAGCAGTACTTC. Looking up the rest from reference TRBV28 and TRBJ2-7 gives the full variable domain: DVKVTQSSRYLVKRTGEKVFLECVQDMDHENMFWYRQDPGLGLRLIYFSYDVKMKEKGDIPEGYSVSREKKERFSLILESASTNQTSMYLCASSVAGPYEQYFGPGTRLTVT.